The 15 T cell receptor beta chains presented below share a single source sample, sequenced in a study of tumor and adjacent non-tumor tissue in lung cancer. A modified ARM-PCR protocol with three rounds of nested PCR amplified TCRbeta. TCRdb independently ran MiXCR on the multiplex PCR reads; one entry per CDR3 protein. This sample has 70,000 to 90,000 distinct CDR3 sequences; 65% to 85% occur once, and the top ten carry roughly half. No cell sorting was done before RNA was extracted from the tissue. This non-tumor lung sample came from over 3 cm beyond the tumor edge. Sequencing was performed on distant non-tumor lung tissue. The receptor set was obtained from a man aged 60 to 75 with non-small cell lung cancer.

The CDR3 protein is CASILSGWGVGYTF. CDR3 DNA: TGTGCCAGCATTCTCTCAGGCTGGGGGGTAGGCTACACCTTC. The V and J genes are TRBV12-3 or TRBV12-4 and TRBJ1-2; D may be TRBD1 (5 bases). This CDR3 is 14 amino acids long. The V end lost 7 bases, the J end lost 8 bases, and 20 bases lay between the germline ends.

The chain has TRBV28 and TRBJ2-3; TRBD2 is a possible D gene (5 bases). Between the trimmed V and J ends, which lost 4 bases and 5 bases, there was a span of 16 bases. The CDR3 is 15 amino acids. Germline V lookup: CDR1 MDHEN, CDR2 SYDVKM. The CDR3 here is CASSSPGWTGDTQYF. In DNA, the CDR3 is TGTGCCAGCAGTTCCCCTGGGTGGACTGGAGATACGCAGTATTTT.

This clonotype was recorded once. One end of the junction varies from germline; a read error may be responsible. The rearrangement links TRBV4-2 to TRBJ1-5; the D is unclear. The CDR3 is made up of 14 amino acids. Looked up from germline, CDR1 is LGHNA and CDR2 is YNFKEQ. CDR3 sequence (DNA): TGTGCCAGCAGCCATGGGAGTAGCAGTCAGCCCCAACATTTT. Residues: CASSHGSSSQPQHF.

Comment on this clonotype: Relative to the germline gene, one junction end is altered; a read error may explain this. The chain recombines TRBV28 with TRBJ2-5; D might be TRBD1 (6 bases). Germline CDR1 MDHEN, CDR2 SYDVKM. This CDR3 is built from 13 residues. DNA of the CDR3: TGTGCCAGGAGTTTGAACAGGGTAGAGACCCAGTACTTC. Amino acid sequence: CARSLNRVETQYF. Supplemented by reference TRBV28 and TRBJ2-5, the full variable domain reads DVKVTQSSRYLVKRTGEKVFLECVQDMDHENMFWYRQDPGLGLRLIYFSYDVKMKEKGDIPEGYSVSREKKERFSLILESASTNQTSMYLCARSLNRVETQYFGPGTRLLVL.

This chain connects TRBV29-1 to TRBJ1-2; D may be TRBD1 (5 bases). Per germline, CDR1 SQVTM and CDR2 ANQGSEA. This CDR3 is built from 12 residues. V lost 5 bases, J lost 8 bases, and 15 bases lay in between. CDR3 nucleotide sequence: TGCAGCGTTCTACGGGACTCTCAAGGCTACACCTTC. As protein: CSVLRDSQGYTF.

Turning to this clonotype: Germline and junction disagree at one end, which may indicate a read error. The J gene is TRBJ2-5, the V gene TRBV6-5; 10 nucleotides align to TRBD2. The length of the CDR3 is 19 residues. CDR1 MNHEY and CDR2 SVGAGI come from the germline V gene. The CDR3 here is CTSSYSWSSGRRVQETQYF. As DNA, the CDR3 is TGTACCAGCAGCTACTCTTGGAGTAGCGGGAGGAGGGTTCAAGAGACCCAGTACTTC.

On this clonotype itself: With a much larger clone just one base away, this may be a read error. The rearrangement links TRBV28 to TRBJ2-5; D is undetermined. The CDR3 totals 11 residues. CDR1 is MDHEN and CDR2 is SYDVKM in the germline V gene. CDR3 region: CASSLEETEYF. The CDR3 nucleotides are TGTGCCAGCAGTTTGGAAGAGACCGAGTACTTC. The entire variable domain, with the rest obtained from reference TRBV28 and TRBJ2-5, is as follows: DVKVTQSSRYLVKRTGEKVFLECVQDMDHENMFWYRQDPGLGLRLIYFSYDVKMKEKGDIPEGYSVSREKKERFSLILESASTNQTSMYLCASSLEETEYFGPGTRLLVL.

A note on this clonotype: An end of the junction does not agree with germline; a read error may underlie this. This chain connects TRBV11-3 to TRBJ2-2, with TRBD2 matching 11 bases. Germline loops: CDR1 SGHNT, CDR2 YENEEA. CDR3 length: 17 residues. The CDR3 is CASSHVATSGATGVLFF. CDR3 coding DNA: TGTGCCAGCAGCCACGTCGCGACTAGCGGGGCGACCGGGGTGCTGTTTTTT.

The table lists this clonotype with a few counts. Its ends do not fully match the called genes, so a read error is possible. The chain uses TRBV6-5 and TRBJ1-5, with D perhaps TRBD1 (6 bases). The germline V gene encodes CDR1 MNHEY and CDR2 SVGAGI. This CDR3 has 15 residues. CDR3 nucleotide sequence: TGTGCCAGTAGTTACCTACAGGGAGACAATCAGCCCCAGCATTTT. Protein: CASSYLQGDNQPQHF.

Turning to this clonotype: A read error may explain this, as a much larger clone is one base away. It is likely a read error, because the conserved phenylalanine at the end of the CDR3 is missing. CDR3 sequence: CAWSSTLSDTQYY. In DNA form, the CDR3 reads TGTGCCTGGAGTTCCACTCTGTCCGATACGCAGTATTAT. The rearrangement uses TRBV30 and TRBJ2-3; D gene ambiguous. V lost 2 bases, J lost 6 bases, and 12 bases lay in between. This CDR3 comprises 13 residues. CDR1 is GTSNPN and CDR2 is SVGIG in the germline V gene (reference sequence).

Details on this clonotype: The junction and the germline gene differ at one end; a read error may be behind it. V usage is TRBV4-3 and J usage is TRBJ2-6, with D tentatively TRBD1 (5 bases). Germline loops: CDR1 LGHNA, CDR2 YSLEER. This CDR3 has 16 residues. The CDR3 DNA reads TGTACCAGCAGCCAAGAGGCGGTGTCTGGGGCCAACGTCCCGAATTTC. This gives the protein CTSSQEAVSGANVPNF.

There are a few counts of this clonotype. This clone may be a read error of a much larger clone one base away. This chain uses TRBV4-3 with TRBJ2-5, with TRBD1 as a possible D gene (5 bases). CDR3 length equals 14 residues. The germline V gene encodes CDR1 LGHNA and CDR2 YSLEER. In DNA form, the CDR3 reads TGCGCCGGCAGCCAAGAAGCCCAGGGAGAGACCCAGTACTTC. Residues: CAGSQEAQGETQYF.

With respect to this clonotype: One junction end disagrees with the germline gene, perhaps due to a read error. This chain links TRBV20-1 with TRBJ1-2; D possibly corresponds to TRBD1 (5 bases). Per the germline V gene, CDR1 is DFQATT and CDR2 is SNEGSKA (reference sequence). This CDR3 contains 14 residues. The CDR3 loop reads CSDRGGTSNYGYTF. DNA for the CDR3: TGTAGTGATAGAGGCGGGACTTCTAACTATGGCTACACCTTC.

Of note for this clonotype: This may arise from a read error, as a much more abundant clone is one base away. The chain employs TRBV5-4 and TRBJ1-1, with D unresolved. The ends were cut back, 0 bases at V and 1 base at J, with 13 bases in the middle. Germline V lookup: CDR1 SGHNT, CDR2 YYREEE (reference sequence). The CDR3 spans 16 residues. CDR3: CASSLALGNQNTEAFF. CDR3 bases: TGTGCCAGCAGCTTGGCCCTGGGCAATCAGAACACTGAAGCTTTCTTT.

Concerning this clonotype itself: Mismatch with germline at one junction end may stem from a read error. The chain carries TRBV20-1 and TRBJ2-1, with D possibly matching TRBD2 (5 bases). The CDR3 is 15 residues long. The germline CDR1 and CDR2 sequences are DFQATT and SNEGSKA (reference sequence). CDR3 sequence: CSVRGQAASYNEQFF. CDR3 sequence (DNA): TGCAGTGTTAGAGGGCAGGCAGCATCCTACAATGAGCAGTTCTTC.